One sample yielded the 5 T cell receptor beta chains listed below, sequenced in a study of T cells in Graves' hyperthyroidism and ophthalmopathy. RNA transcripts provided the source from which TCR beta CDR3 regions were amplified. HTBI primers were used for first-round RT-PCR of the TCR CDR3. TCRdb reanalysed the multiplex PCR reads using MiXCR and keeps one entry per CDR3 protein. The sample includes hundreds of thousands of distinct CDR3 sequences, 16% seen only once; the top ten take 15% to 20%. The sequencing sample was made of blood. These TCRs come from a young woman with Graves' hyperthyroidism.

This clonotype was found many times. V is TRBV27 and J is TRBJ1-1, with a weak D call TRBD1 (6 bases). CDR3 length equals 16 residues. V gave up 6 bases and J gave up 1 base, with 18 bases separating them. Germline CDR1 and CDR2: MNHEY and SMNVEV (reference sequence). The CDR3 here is CASRSLAQGWNTEAFF. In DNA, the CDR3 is TGTGCCAGCAGATCCCTGGCACAGGGATGGAACACTGAAGCTTTCTTT.

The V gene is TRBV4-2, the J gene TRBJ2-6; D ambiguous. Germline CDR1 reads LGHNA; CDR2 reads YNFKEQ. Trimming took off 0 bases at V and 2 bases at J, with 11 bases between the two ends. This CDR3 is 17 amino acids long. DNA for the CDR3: TGTGCCAGCAGCCAAGATCAGGAGAGGACTGGGGCCAACGTCCTGACTTTC. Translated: CASSQDQERTGANVLTF.

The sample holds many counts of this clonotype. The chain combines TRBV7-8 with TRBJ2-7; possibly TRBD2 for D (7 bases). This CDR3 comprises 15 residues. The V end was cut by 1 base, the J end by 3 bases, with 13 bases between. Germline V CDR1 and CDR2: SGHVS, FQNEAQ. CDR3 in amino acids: CASSLEGGDGYEQYF. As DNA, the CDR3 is TGTGCCAGCAGCTTAGAGGGGGGGGACGGCTACGAGCAGTACTTC. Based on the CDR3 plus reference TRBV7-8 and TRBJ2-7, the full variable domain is GAGVSQSPRYKVAKRGQDVALRCDPISGHVSLFWYQQALGQGPEFLTYFQNEAQLDKSGLPSDRFFAERPEGSVSTLKIQRTQQEDSAVYLCASSLEGGDGYEQYFGPGTRLTVT.

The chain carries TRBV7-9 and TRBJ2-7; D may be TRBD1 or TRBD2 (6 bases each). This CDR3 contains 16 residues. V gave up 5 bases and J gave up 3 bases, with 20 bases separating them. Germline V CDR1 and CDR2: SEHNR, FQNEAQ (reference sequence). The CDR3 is CASSQPLGGRLYEQYF. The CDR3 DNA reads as TGTGCCAGCAGCCAACCCCTAGGGGGGAGACTCTACGAGCAGTACTTC.

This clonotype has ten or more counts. CDR3 sequence reads: CASSLRGGGGTEAFF. CDR3 in DNA: TGTGCCAGCAGTTTAAGGGGAGGGGGCGGAACTGAAGCTTTCTTT. The chain employs TRBV12-3 or TRBV12-4 and TRBJ1-1, with TRBD1 matching over 7 bases. After removal of 2 bases from V and 5 bases from J, the junction contained 8 bases not matched to a gene. The CDR3 has 15 amino acids.